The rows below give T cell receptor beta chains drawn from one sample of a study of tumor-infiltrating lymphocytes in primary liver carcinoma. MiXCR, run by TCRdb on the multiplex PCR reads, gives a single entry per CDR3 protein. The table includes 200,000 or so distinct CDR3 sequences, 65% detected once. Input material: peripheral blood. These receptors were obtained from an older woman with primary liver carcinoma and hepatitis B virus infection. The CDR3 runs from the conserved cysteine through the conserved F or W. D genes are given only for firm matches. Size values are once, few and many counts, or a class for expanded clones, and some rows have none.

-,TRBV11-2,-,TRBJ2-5,TGTGACAGCAGCTTAGACCGGACCCCCCAGACCCGGTACTTC,CDSSLDRTPQTRYF
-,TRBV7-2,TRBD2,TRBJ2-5,TGTGCCAGCGGCCCGGGACTAGCGGGAGACGGAGAGACCCAGTACTTC,CASGPGLAGDGETQYF
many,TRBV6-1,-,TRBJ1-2,TGTGCCACCCGGACGGTGTCGTATGGCTACACCTTC,CATRTVSYGYTF
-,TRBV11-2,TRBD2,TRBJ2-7,TGTGTCAGCAGCAGGCTAGCGGGGGGCTCGGAACAGTACTTC,CVSSRLAGGSEQYF
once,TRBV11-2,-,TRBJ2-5,TGTGCCAGCAGCTTAGGCCGGACCCCCCAGATCCAGTACTTC,CASSLGRTPQIQYF
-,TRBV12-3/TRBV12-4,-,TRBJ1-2,TGTGCCAGCAGTTTTAGTCAGGCGGTGGCGCTGAACGATGGCTACACCTTC,CASSFSQAVALNDGYTF
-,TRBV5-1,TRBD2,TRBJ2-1,TGCGCCAGCAGCTTGGTGGTAGCGGGATCTTATGAGCAGTTCTTC,CASSLVVAGSYEQFF
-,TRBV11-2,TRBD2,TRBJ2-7,TGTGCCAGGAGCCCCTCGGGCGGGGGGGGCTACGGGCAGTACTTC,CARSPSGGGGYGQYF
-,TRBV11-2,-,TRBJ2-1,TGTGCCTGCAGCTTAGGGCAGAACAATGAGGAGTTCTTC,CACSLGQNNEEFF
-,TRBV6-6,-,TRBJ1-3,TGTGCCAGCAGTTCGGGCGGACAGAGAAACACCATGTATTTT,CASSSGGQRNTMYF
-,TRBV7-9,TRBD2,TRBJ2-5,TGTGCCAGCAGCTACAAATCCATGGGAGCGGGACGAGAGACCCAGTACTTC,CASSYKSMGAGRETQYF
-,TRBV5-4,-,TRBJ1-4,TGTGCAAGCAGCTTCCAGGTCCAGGGTGGTGAAAAACTGTTTTTT,CASSFQVQGGEKLFF
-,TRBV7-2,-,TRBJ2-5,TGTGCCAGCAGCTTATTACAGACCCAGTACTTC,CASSLLQTQYF
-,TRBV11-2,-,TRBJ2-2,TGTGCCAGCAGCTTATTTAGGGGGAACACCGTGGAGCTGTTTTTT,CASSLFRGNTVELFF
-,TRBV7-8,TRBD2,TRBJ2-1,TGTGCCAGCAGCTTACGGACTAGCGGGAGCGGCGAGCAGTTCTTC,CASSLRTSGSGEQFF
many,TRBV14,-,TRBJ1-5,TGTGCCAGCAGCCAAGATCCCAGGGCCGTACAGCCCCAGCATTTT,CASSQDPRAVQPQHF
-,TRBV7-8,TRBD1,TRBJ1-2,TGTGTCAGCAGCGACGGGACAGGCGGCTACACCTTC,CVSSDGTGGYTF
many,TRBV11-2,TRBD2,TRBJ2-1,TGTGCCAGCAGCTTAGAGCTAGCGGGAGGGCCCTACAATGAGCAGTTCTTC,CASSLELAGGPYNEQFF
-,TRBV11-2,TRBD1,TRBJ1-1,TGTGCCAGCAACTTAGAGGGACAGGGTGTCACTGAAGCTTTCTTC,CASNLEGQGVTEAFF
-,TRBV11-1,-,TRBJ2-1,TGTGCCAGCAGCCTTAGCTGGACCTGTAATGAGCAGTTCTTC,CASSLSWTCNEQFF
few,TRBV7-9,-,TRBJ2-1,TGTGCCAGCAGCTTTATCGGGAGAGAGCAGTTCTTC,CASSFIGREQFF
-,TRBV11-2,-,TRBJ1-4,TGTACCAGCAGACAAACCGTCTGGGGAAAACTGTTTTTT,CTSRQTVWGKLFF
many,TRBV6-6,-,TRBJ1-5,TGTGCCAGCAGTTACTCGAGACAGCTGAGCAATCAGCCCCAGCATTTT,CASSYSRQLSNQPQHF
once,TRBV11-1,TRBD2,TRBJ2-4,TGTGCCAGCAGCTTTCCCGGGACTAGCGGGGCCAGAAACATTCAGTACTTC,CASSFPGTSGARNIQYF
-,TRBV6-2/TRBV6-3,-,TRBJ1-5,TGTGCCAGTAGATCCCGAGGGGACAATCAGCCCCAGCATTTT,CASRSRGDNQPQHF
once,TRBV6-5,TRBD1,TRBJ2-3,TGTGCCAGCAGCTTTGGGACAGGGGGCGCAGATACGGAGTATTTT,CASSFGTGGADTEYF
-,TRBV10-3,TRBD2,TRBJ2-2,TGTGCCATCGCGGGAGGTTTGGTCGGATCCCTCGCCGAGGAGCTGTTTTTT,CAIAGGLVGSLAEELFF
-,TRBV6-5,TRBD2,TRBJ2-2,TGTGCCAGCAGAAGGACTAGCGGAAGCGGATTGAGCGGGGAGCTGTTTTTT,CASRRTSGSGLSGELFF